The next 5 T cell receptor beta chains were all read from a single sample in a study of Ad26.COV2.S vaccination and SARS-CoV-2 variants. Sample treatment: some 20 received Ad26.COV2.S at low or high dose, single or two shots; 5 received placebo; per-sample allocation not given. Material that was analyzed had been drawn on day 63 after the first vaccine or placebo injection. Assay used: immunoSEQ multiplex PCR; TCRdb lists only in-frame clones, some missing. The sample contains fewer than 800,000 clones, 80% to 90% of which appear only once. This specimen consisted of peripheral blood, obtained in a trial of Ad26.COV2.S vaccine versus placebo. The origin of the receptors is a person aged 18-65 years who received the Ad26.COV2.S COVID-19 vaccine or a placebo.

The genes are TRBV5-6 and TRBJ2-4, with a weak D call TRBD1 (6 bases). V lost 4 bases and J 0 bases, leaving 17 bases between the germline ends. Looked up from germline, CDR1 is SGHDT and CDR2 is YYEEEE. The CDR3 is made up of 17 amino acids. CDR3 residues: CASSLGATGLAKNIQYF. CDR3 DNA sequence: TGTGCCAGCAGCCTGGGGGCGACAGGTTTAGCCAAAAACATTCAGTACTTC.

This sequence joins TRBV9 and TRBJ1-1; a possible D gene is TRBD1 (6 bases). This CDR3 is built from 16 residues. Trimming pared 4 bases from V and 4 bases from J, leaving 20 bases between. Germline lookup yields CDR1 SGDLS and CDR2 YYNGEE. Here the CDR3 reads CASSTPRGGLLTEAFF. The CDR3 DNA sequence: TGTGCCAGCAGCACCCCCCGGGGGGGGCTGCTCACTGAAGCTTTCTTT.

Only one count was recorded for this clone. The V and J genes are TRBV11-1 and TRBJ2-7; maybe TRBD2 (6 bases). The CDR3 length is 16 residues. V lost 7 bases and J lost 5, with 24 bases in between. Germline lookup yields CDR1 SGHAT and CDR2 FQDESV (reference sequence). The CDR3 protein is CASTSFNRDWGDEQYF. In DNA, the CDR3 is TGTGCCAGCACATCCTTTAACCGGGACTGGGGTGACGAGCAGTACTTC.

This clone was counted only a few times. This chain connects TRBV5-1 to TRBJ2-1; D possibly corresponds to TRBD1 (6 bases). CDR3 length equals 16 residues. CDR1 and CDR2 from the germline V gene are SGHRS and YFSETQ. V gave up 0 bases and J gave up 4 bases, with 14 bases separating them. The CDR3 region is CASSLEGDRAYNEQFF. The CDR3 DNA follows: TGCGCCAGCAGCTTGGAGGGGGATAGGGCGTACAATGAGCAGTTCTTC.

J is TRBJ1-1 and V is TRBV7-9, with D hard to call. The CDR3 is 14 amino acids. Per the germline V gene, CDR1 is SEHNR and CDR2 is FQNEAQ (reference sequence). Between the trimmed V and J ends, which lost 5 bases and 6 bases, there was a span of 16 bases. The CDR3 DNA reads as TGTGCCAGCAGCCCTCCGGGCGCTCGGTCTGAAGCTTTCTTT. This codes for CASSPPGARSEAFF.